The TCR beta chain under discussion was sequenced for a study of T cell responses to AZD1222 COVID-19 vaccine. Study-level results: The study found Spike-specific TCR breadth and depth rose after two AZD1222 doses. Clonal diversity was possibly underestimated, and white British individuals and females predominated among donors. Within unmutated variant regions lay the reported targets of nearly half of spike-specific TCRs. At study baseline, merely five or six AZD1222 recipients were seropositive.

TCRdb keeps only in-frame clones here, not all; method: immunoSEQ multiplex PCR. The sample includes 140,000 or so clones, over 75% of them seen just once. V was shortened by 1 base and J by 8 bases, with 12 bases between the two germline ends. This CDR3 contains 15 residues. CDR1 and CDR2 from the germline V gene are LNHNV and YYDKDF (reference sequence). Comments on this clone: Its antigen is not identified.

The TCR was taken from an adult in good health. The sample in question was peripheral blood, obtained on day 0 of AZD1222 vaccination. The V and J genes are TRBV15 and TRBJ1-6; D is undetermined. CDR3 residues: CATSRARELYSPLHF. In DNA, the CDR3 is TGTGCCACCAGCAGAGCGAGGGAGTTGTATTCACCCCTCCACTTT.